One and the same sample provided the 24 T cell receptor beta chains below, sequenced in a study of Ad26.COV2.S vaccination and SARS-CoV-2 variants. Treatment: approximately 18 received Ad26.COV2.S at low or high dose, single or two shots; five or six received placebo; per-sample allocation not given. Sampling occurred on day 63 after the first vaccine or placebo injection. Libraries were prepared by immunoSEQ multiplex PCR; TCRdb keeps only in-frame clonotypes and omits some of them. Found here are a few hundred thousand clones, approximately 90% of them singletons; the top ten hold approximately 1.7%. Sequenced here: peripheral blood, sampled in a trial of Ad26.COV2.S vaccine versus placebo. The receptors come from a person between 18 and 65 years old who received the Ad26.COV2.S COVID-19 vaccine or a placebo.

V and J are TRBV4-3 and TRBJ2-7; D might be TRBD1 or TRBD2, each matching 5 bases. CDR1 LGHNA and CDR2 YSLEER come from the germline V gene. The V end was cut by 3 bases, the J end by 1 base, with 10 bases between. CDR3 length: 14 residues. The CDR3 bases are TGCGCCAGCAGCCACGGGGCGGGTTCCTACGAGCAGTACTTC. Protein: CASSHGAGSYEQYF.

CDR3 sequence (DNA): TGTGCCACCGGCCCTAGCGGGGACCAAGAGACCCAGTACTTC. Amino acids: CATGPSGDQETQYF. The V gene is TRBV9, the J gene TRBJ2-5; 9 nucleotides agree with TRBD2. The trim removed 9 bases at V and 0 bases at J, leaving 6 bases unmatched. The CDR3 consists of 14 residues. Germline assignment: CDR1 SGDLS and CDR2 YYNGEE.

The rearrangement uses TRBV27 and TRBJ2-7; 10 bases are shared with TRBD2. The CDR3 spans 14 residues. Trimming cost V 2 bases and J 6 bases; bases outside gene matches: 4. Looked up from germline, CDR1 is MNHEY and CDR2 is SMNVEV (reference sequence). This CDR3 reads CASSLSGGAGEQYF. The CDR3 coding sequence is TGTGCCAGCAGTTTAAGCGGGGGGGCTGGCGAGCAGTACTTC.

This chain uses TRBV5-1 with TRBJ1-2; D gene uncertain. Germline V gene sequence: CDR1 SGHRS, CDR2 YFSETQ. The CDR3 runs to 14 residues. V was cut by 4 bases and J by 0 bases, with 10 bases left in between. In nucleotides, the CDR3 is TGCGCCAGCAGCGCGACGGCAGCTAACTATGGCTACACCTTC. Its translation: CASSATAANYGYTF. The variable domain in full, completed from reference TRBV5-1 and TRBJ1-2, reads KAGVTQTPRYLIKTRGQQVTLSCSPISGHRSVSWYQQTPGQGLQFLFEYFSETQRNKGNFPGRFSGRQFSNSRSEMNVSTLELGDSALYLCASSATAANYGYTFGSGTRLTVV.

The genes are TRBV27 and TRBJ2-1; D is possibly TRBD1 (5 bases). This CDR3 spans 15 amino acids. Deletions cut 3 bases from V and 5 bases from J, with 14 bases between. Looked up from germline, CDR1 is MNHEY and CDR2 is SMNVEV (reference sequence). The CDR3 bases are TGTGCCAGCAGTTTGGGCAGGGCCAACGACAATGAGCAGTTCTTC. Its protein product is CASSLGRANDNEQFF.

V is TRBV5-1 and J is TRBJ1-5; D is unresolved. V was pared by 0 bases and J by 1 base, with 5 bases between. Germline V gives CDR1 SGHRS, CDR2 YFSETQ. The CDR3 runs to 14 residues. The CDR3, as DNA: TGCGCCAGCAGCTTGGGAATGAGCAATCAGCCCCAGCATTTT. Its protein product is CASSLGMSNQPQHF.

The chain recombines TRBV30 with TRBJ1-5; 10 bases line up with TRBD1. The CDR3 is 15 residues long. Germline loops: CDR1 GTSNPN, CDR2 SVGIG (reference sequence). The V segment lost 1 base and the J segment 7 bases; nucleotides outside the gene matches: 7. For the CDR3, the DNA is TGTGCCTGGAGTGGACGACAGGGGGCCGGGCAGCCCCAGCATTTT. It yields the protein CAWSGRQGAGQPQHF.

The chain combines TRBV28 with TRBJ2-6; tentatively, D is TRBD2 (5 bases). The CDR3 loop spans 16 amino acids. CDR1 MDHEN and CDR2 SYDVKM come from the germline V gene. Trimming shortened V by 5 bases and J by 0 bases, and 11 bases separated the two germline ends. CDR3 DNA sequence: TGTGCCAGCAGTCCCGGGGAAGACTCTGGGGCCAACGTCCTGACTTTC. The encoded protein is CASSPGEDSGANVLTF.

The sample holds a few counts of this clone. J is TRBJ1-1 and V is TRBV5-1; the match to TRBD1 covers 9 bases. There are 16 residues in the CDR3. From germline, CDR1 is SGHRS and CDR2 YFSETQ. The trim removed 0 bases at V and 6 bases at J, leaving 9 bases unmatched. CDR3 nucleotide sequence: TGCGCCAGCAGCTTGGCCATCCTACAGGGGGCGGCTGAAGCTTTCTTT. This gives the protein CASSLAILQGAAEAFF.

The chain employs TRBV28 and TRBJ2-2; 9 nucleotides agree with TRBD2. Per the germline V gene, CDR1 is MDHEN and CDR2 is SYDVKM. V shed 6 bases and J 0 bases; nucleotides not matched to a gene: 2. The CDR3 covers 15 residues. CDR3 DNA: TGTGCCAGCAGCCTAGCGGGGACGAACACCGGGGAGCTGTTTTTT. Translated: CASSLAGTNTGELFF.

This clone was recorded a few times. The CDR3 spells CASSLMGRDTNYGYTF. DNA for the CDR3: TGTGCCAGCAGCTTAATGGGACGGGACACCAACTATGGCTACACCTTC. The rearrangement uses TRBV7-9 and TRBJ1-2, with D perhaps matching TRBD1 (6 bases). The CDR3 covers 16 residues. The germline gives CDR1 SEHNR, CDR2 FQNEAQ (reference sequence). Between the trimmed V and J ends, which lost 2 bases and 2 bases, there was a span of 15 bases.

The CDR3 region is CASSRFSGDEQFF. The CDR3 region has the DNA TGTGCCAGCAGTAGATTCTCCGGGGATGAGCAGTTCTTC. The chain is built from TRBV2 and TRBJ2-1; TRBD2 is a possible D gene (5 bases). This CDR3 spans 13 amino acids. The germline V gene encodes CDR1 SNHLY and CDR2 FYNNEI. Trimming pared 5 bases from V and 8 bases from J, leaving 13 bases between.

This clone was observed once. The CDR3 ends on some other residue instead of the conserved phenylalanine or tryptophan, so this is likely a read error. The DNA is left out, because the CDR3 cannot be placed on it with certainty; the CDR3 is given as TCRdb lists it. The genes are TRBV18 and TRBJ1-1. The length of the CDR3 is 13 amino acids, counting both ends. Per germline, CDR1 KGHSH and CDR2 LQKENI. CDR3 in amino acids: CASSPDASTRPFQ.

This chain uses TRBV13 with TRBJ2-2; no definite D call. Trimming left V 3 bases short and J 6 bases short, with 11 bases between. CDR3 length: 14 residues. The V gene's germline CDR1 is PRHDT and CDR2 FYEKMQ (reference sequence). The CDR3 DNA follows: TGTGCCAGCAGCTTTAGACCTACGTCCGGGGAGCTGTTTTTT. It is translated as CASSFRPTSGELFF.

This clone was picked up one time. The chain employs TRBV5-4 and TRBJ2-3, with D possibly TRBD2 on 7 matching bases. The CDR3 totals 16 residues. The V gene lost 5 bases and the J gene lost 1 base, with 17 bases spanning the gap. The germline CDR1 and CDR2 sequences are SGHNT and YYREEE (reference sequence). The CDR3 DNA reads TGTGCCAGCAGTTCCGGGGGGCCCCCCGGCACAGATACGCAGTATTTT. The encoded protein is CASSSGGPPGTDTQYF.

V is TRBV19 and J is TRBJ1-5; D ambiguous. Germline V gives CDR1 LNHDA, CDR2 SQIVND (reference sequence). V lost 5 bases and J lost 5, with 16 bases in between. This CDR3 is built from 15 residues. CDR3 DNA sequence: TGTGCCAGTAGTTCAATGGCGACAAGGGATCAGCCCCAGCATTTT. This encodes CASSSMATRDQPQHF.

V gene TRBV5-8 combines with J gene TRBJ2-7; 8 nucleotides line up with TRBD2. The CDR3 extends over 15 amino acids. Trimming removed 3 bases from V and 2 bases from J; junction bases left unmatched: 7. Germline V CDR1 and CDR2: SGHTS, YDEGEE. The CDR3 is CASSWTLGLAYEQYF. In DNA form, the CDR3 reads TGTGCCAGCAGCTGGACCTTGGGACTAGCCTACGAGCAGTACTTC.

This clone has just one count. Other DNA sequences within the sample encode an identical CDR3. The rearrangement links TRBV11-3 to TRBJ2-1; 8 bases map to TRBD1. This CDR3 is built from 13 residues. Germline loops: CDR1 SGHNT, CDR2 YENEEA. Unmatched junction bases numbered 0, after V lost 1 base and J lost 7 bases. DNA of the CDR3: TGTGCCAGCAGCTTAGGGACAGGGAATGAGCAGTTCTTC. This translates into CASSLGTGNEQFF.

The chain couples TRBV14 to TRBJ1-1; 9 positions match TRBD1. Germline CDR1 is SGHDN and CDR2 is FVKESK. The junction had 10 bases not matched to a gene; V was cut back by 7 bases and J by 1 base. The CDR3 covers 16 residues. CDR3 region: CASTAQGAIGNTEAFF. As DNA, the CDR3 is TGTGCCAGCACGGCACAGGGGGCCATCGGGAACACTGAAGCTTTCTTT.

The CDR3 is CASSSQASGTQYF. The CDR3 DNA follows: TGTGCCAGCAGCTCTCAGGCCTCAGGAACCCAGTACTTC. This chain links TRBV9 with TRBJ2-5; the D is unclear. The CDR3 covers 13 residues. CDR1 and CDR2 (germline): SGDLS, YYNGEE. Trimming cost V 4 bases and J 8 bases, with 15 bases left between them.

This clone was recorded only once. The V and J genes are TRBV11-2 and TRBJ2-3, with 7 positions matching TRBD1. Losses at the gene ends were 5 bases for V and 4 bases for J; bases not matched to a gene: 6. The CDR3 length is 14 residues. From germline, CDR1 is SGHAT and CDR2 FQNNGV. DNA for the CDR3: TGTGCCAGCAGCCACGAAACAGGGGCAGATACGCAGTATTTT. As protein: CASSHETGADTQYF.

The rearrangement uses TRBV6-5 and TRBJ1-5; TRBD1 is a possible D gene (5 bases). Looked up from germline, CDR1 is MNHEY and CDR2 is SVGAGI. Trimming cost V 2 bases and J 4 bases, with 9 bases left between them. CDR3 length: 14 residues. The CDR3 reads CASSYQGANQPQHF. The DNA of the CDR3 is TGTGCCAGCAGTTACCAGGGCGCAAATCAGCCCCAGCATTTT.

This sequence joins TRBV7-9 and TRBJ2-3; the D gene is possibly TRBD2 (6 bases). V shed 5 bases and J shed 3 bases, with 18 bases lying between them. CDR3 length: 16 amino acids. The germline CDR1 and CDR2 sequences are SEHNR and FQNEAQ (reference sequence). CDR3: CASSPYSSAGTDTQYF. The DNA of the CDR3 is TGTGCCAGCAGCCCTTACTCTAGCGCGGGGACAGATACGCAGTATTTT.

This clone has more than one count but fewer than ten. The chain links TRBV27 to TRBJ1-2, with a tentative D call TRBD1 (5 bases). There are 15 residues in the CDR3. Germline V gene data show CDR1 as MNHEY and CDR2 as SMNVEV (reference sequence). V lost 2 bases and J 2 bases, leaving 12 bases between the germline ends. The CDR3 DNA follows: TGTGCCAGCAGTTTAGGGGGGGTCCCAAACTATGGCTACACCTTC. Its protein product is CASSLGGVPNYGYTF.